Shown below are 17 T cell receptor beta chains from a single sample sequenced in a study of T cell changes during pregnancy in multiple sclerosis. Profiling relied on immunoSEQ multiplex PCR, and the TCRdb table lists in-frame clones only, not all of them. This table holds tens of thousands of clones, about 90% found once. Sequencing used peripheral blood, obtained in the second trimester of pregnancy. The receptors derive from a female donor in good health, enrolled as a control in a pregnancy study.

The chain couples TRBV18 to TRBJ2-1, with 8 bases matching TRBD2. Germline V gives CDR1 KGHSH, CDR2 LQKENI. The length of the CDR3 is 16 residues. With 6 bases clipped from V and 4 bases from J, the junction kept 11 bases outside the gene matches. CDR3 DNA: TGTGCCAGCTCGCCCTTCGTGCGGGAGGTTTACAATGAGCAGTTCTTC. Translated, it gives CASSPFVREVYNEQFF.

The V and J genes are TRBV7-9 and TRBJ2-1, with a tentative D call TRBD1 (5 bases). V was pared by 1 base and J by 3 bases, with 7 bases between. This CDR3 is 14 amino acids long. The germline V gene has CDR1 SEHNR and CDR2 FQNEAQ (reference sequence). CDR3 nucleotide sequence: TGTGCCAGCAGCTTAGGGGGCCGCTACAATGAGCAGTTCTTC. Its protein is CASSLGGRYNEQFF. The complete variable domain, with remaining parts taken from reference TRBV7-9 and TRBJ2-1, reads DTGVSQNPRHKITKRGQNVTFRCDPISEHNRLYWYRQTLGQGPEFLTYFQNEAQLEKSRLLSDRFSAERPKGSFSTLEIQRTEQGDSAMYLCASSLGGRYNEQFFGPGTRLTVL.

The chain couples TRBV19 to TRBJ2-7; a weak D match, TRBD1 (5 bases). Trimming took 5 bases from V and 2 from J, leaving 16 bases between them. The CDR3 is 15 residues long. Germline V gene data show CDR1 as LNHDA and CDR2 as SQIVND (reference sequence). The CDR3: CASSSESGPPYEQYF. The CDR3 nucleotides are TGTGCCAGTAGTTCCGAGTCAGGGCCCCCCTACGAGCAGTACTTC.

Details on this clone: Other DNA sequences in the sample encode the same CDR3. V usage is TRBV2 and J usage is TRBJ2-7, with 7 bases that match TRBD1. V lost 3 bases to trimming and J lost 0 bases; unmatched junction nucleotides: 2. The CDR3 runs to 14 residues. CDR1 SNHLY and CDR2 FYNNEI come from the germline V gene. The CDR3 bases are TGTGCCAGCAGTGAGTACAGGGGCTCCTACGAGCAGTACTTC. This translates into CASSEYRGSYEQYF. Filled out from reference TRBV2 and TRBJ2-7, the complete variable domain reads EPEVTQTPSHQVTQMGQEVILRCVPISNHLYFYWYRQILGQKVEFLVSFYNNEISEKSEIFDDQFSVERPDGSNFTLKIRSTKLEDSAMYFCASSEYRGSYEQYFGPGTRLTVT.

CDR3 coding DNA: TGTGCCAGCAGTCGGACAAGATATAGCAATCAGCCCCAGCATTTT. Amino acids: CASSRTRYSNQPQHF. The chain combines TRBV27 with TRBJ1-5; D is perhaps TRBD1 (5 bases). Germline-derived CDR1 and CDR2 are MNHEY and SMNVEV (reference sequence). This CDR3 region has 15 residues. Deletions cut 5 bases from V and 0 bases from J, with 11 bases between.

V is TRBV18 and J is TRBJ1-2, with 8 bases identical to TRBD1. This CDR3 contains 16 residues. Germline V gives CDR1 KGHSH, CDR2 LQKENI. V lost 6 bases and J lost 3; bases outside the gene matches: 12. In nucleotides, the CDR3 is TGTGCCAGCTCCCCCGCGGCCGGACAGGGCGACTATGGCTACACCTTC. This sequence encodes CASSPAAGQGDYGYTF.

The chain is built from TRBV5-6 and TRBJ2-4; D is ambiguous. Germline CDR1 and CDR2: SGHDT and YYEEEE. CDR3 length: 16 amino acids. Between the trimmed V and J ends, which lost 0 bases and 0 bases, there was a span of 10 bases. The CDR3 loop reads CASSLDRYTAKNIQYF. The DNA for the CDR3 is TGTGCCAGCAGCTTGGACAGATACACAGCCAAAAACATTCAGTACTTC.

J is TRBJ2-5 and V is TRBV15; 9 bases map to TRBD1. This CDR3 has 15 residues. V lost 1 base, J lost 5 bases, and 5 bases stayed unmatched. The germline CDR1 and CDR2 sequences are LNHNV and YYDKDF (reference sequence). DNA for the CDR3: TGTGCCACCAGCAGAGCTACAGGGGGCGGGGAGACCCAGTACTTC. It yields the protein CATSRATGGGETQYF.

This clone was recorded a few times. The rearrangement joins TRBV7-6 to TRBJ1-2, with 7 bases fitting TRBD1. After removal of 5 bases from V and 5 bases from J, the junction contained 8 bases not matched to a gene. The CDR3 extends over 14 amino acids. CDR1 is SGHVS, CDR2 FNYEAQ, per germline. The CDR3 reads CASSPDRDPYGYTF. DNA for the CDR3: TGTGCCAGCAGCCCCGACAGGGACCCATATGGCTACACCTTC.

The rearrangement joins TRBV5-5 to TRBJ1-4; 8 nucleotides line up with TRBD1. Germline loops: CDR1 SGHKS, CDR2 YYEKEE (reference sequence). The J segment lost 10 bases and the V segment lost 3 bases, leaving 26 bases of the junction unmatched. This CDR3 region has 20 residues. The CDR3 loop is CASSSLDRVQEPRTYGKLFF. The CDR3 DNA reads TGTGCCAGCAGCTCACTGGACAGGGTGCAAGAGCCCAGGACCTATGGAAAACTGTTTTTT.

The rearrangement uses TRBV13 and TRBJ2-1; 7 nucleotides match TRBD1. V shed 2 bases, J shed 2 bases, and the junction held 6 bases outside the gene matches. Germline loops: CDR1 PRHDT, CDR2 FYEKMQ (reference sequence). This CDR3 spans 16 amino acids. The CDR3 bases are TGTGCCAGCAGCTTAAAAGGGGGCGTAACCTACAATGAGCAGTTCTTC. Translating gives CASSLKGGVTYNEQFF.

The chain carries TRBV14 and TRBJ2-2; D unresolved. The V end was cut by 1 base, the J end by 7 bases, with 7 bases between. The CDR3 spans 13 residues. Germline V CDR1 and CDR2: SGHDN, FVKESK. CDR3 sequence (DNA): TGTGCCAGCAGCCAAGCCTTAGTCGGGGAGCTGTTTTTT. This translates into CASSQALVGELFF.

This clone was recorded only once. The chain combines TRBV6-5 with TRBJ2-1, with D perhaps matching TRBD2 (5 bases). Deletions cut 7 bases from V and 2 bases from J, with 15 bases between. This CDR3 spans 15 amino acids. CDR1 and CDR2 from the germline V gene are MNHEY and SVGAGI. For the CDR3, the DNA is TGTGCCAGCACCCCAACCGGGATTCCCTACAATGAGCAGTTCTTC. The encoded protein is CASTPTGIPYNEQFF.

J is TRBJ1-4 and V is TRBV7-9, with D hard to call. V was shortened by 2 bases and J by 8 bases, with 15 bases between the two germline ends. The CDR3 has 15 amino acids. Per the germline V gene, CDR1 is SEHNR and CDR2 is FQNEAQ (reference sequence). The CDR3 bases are TGTGCCAGCAGCTTATTCGCGGTTTCGCACGAAAAACTGTTTTTT. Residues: CASSLFAVSHEKLFF.

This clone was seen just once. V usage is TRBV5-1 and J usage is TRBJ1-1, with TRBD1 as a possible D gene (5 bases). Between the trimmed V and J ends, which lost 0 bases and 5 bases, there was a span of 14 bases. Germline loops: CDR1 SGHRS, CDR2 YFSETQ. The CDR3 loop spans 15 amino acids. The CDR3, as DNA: TGCGCCAGCAGCTTGGAGATTAGGGGAGGGACTGAAGCTTTCTTT. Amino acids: CASSLEIRGGTEAFF.

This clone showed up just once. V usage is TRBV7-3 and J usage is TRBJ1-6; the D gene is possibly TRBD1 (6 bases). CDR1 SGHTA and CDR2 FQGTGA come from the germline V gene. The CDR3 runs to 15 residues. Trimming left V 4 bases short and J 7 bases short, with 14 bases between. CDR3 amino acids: CASSSGTNANSPLHF. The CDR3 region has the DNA TGTGCCAGCAGCTCAGGGACAAACGCAAATTCACCCCTCCACTTT.

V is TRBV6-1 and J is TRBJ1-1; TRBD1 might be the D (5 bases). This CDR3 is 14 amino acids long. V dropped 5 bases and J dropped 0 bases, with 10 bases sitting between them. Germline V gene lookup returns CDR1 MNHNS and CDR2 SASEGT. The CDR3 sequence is CASSWRQLNTEAFF. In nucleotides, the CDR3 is TGTGCCAGCAGTTGGCGACAGTTGAACACTGAAGCTTTCTTT.